This T cell receptor (beta chain) is from a study of T cell responses to AZD1222 COVID-19 vaccine. Whole-study findings and limits: Clonal diversity may have been underestimated in mostly white British donors. Dominant at 160-218 and 743-854, vaccine-associated CD4 TCRs also spanned spike. Spike-specific TCR breadth rose after two AZD1222 doses, and depth rose as well.

In the case of this clone: Its antigen is still unknown.

Sequencing used immunoSEQ multiplex PCR; TCRdb keeps in-frame clones, though not all of them. Of about 98,000 clones in the sample, 88% were seen once. Sequencing was performed on peripheral blood, taken on day 0 of AZD1222 vaccination. This clonotype was sampled from an adult in good health.

The chain's CDR3 is CASSYRERGEAFF. DNA of the CDR3: TGTGCCAGCAGTTACCGGGAGCGCGGTGAAGCTTTCTTT. This chain joins TRBV6-5 and TRBJ1-1; D is undetermined. Germline CDR1 is MNHEY and CDR2 is SVGAGI. V lost 2 bases to trimming and J lost 7 bases, with 11 bases between them. The CDR3 is made up of 13 amino acids.